Detailed here is one TCR beta chain. No antigen is known for it. The record originates from a study of a mutant IDH1 vaccine in newly diagnosed glioma. Clones were sequenced by immunoSEQ multiplex PCR, and TCRdb holds only the in-frame ones, with some missing. The data hold some 60,000 clones, with about 80% observed a single time. The CDR3 spans 15 residues. V dropped 5 bases and J dropped 0 bases, with 12 bases sitting between them. CDR1 is SGHTA, CDR2 FQGNSA, per germline. Noted time point: week 11, during vaccination. It was 300 ug of mutant IDH1 20-mer peptide that made up each vaccine dose, given with topical imiquimod.

This receptor was obtained from a man between 50 and 59 years old with glioma. This sequence joins TRBV7-2 and TRBJ2-3; D unclear. Sequencing used PBMCs, obtained from a glioma patient whose treatment included an IDH1 peptide vaccine. This CDR3 is CASSLKWPSTDTQYF. The DNA of the CDR3 is TGTGCCAGCAGCCTCAAATGGCCTAGCACAGATACGCAGTATTTT.